The T cell receptor (beta chain) described here comes from a study of blood T cell repertoires in COVID-19. Study-wide background: Material from acute and convalescent COVID-19 was sourced from the United States, Italy and Spain.

The germline V gene encodes CDR1 LGHDT and CDR2 YNNKEL (reference sequence). This CDR3 is 14 amino acids long. V lost 1 base and J 5 bases, leaving 9 bases between the germline ends. Methods used by the authors: For nucleated cells, counts were estimated from reference gene primer amplification. Using immunoSEQ multiplex PCR, the repertoire was profiled, and TCRdb retains in-frame clones only, with some absent. V, J and clone size derive from that table, while D and trimming were established from the DNA sequence. In the table there are about 150,000 clones, approximately 80% of which are singletons. The Seattle patients joined while their infection was active and were tracked longitudinally afterward.

The genes are TRBV3-1 (or the pseudogene TRBV3-2) and TRBJ1-5; D ambiguous. Input material: peripheral blood. The receptor was isolated from a woman older than 75 with COVID-19, enrolled during active disease. CDR3 sequence reads: CASSQGRDYQPQHF. CDR3 sequence (DNA): TGTGCCAGCAGCCAAGGGAGGGATTATCAGCCCCAGCATTTT.